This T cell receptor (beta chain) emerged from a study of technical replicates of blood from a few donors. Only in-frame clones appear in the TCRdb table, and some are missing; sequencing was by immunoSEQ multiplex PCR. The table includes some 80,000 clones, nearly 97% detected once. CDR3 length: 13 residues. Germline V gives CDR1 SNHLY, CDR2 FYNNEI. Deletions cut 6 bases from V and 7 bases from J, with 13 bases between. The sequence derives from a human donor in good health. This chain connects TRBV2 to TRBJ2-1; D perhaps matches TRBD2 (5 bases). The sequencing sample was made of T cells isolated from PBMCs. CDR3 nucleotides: TGTGCCAGCAGGGACTCACTATTTAATGAGCAGTTCTTC. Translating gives CASRDSLFNEQFF. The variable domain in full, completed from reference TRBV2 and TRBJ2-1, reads EPEVTQTPSHQVTQMGQEVILRCVPISNHLYFYWYRQILGQKVEFLVSFYNNEISEKSEIFDDQFSVERPDGSNFTLKIRSTKLEDSAMYFCASRDSLFNEQFFGPGTRLTVL.